The clone carrying this TCR beta chain was seen a handful of times. This sample stems from a study of early T cells in non-severe SARS-CoV-2 infection. The overall study: Bulk RNA taken from unsorted whole blood was sequenced, leaving chains unpaired.

CDR3 length: 14 amino acids. CDR1 and CDR2 (germline): SGHRS, YFSETQ. Trimming removed 1 base from V and 3 bases from J, with 10 bases in between. TCRdb re-called the 5' RACE reads through MiXCR, storing one row per CDR3 protein. The data hold 79,000 or so distinct CDR3 sequences, with 10% to 15% observed a single time. The sample consisted of whole blood. The origin of this receptor is an adult who was a healthcare worker with PCR-confirmed SARS-CoV-2 infection or an uninfected control (not recorded which). V is TRBV5-1 and J is TRBJ1-1, with TRBD1 as a possible D gene (5 bases). CDR3 loop: CASSLSRGDTEAFF. CDR3 DNA sequence: TGCGCCAGCAGCTTGTCCCGGGGGGACACTGAAGCTTTCTTT. The full variable domain, with the rest looked up from reference TRBV5-1 and TRBJ1-1, is KAGVTQTPRYLIKTRGQQVTLSCSPISGHRSVSWYQQTPGQGLQFLFEYFSETQRNKGNFPGRFSGRQFSNSRSEMNVSTLELGDSALYLCASSLSRGDTEAFFGQGTRLTVV.